The clone carrying this TCR beta chain was recorded at least ten times. Its specificity is not known. Whole-study findings and limits: Larger-cohort validation covered only one TCR beta V-J rearrangement. Tumor memory CD4+ T cell TCR gene usage was found to cluster with blood and lymph node memory CD4+ cells and with lymph node naive CD4+ cells.

The V and J ends lost 6 bases and 5 bases respectively, with 13 bases between them. CDR1 is MNHEY, CDR2 SVGAGI, per germline. The CDR3 runs to 14 residues. The sorted Tregs were CD4+CD25+CD127-/low cells. After constant-region reverse-primer amplification, full-length variable regions underwent semi-nested PCR with Nested Universal Primer A. TCRdb analysed the 5' RACE reads with MiXCR anew, one entry per CDR3 protein. The repertoire holds some 44,000 distinct CDR3 sequences, with around 20% as singletons. The sequenced material came from Tregs sorted from blood. This clonotype was obtained from a female donor with breast cancer. The chain has TRBV6-5 and TRBJ1-4; maybe TRBD1 (6 bases). The CDR3 DNA reads TGTGCCAGCAGCTCAGGGGTCGGGAATGAAAAACTGTTTTTT. The encoded protein is CASSSGVGNEKLFF.